Shown below are 24 T cell receptor beta chains from a single sample sequenced in a study of response to subunit inactivated influenza vaccine. TCRdb processed the RT-PCR reads anew with MiXCR; each CDR3 protein has one entry. The sample shows 150,000 to 200,000 distinct CDR3 sequences, about 11% of them seen only once. The sample here was non-naive T cells sorted from PBMCs, taken 45 days after vaccination. Receptors originate from a man aged 50 to 59 who received an inactivated influenza vaccine.

J is TRBJ1-1 and V is TRBV14; 12 bases fit TRBD1. The CDR3 runs to 17 residues. Germline V gives CDR1 SGHDN, CDR2 FVKESK. With V trimmed by 1 base and J by 12 bases, 15 bases remained unmatched. The CDR3, as DNA: TGTGCCAGCAGCCAAGTTAACCTCCGGGACAGGGGGCGAGAATCTTTCTTT. Amino acid sequence: CASSQVNLRDRGRESFF. The full variable domain, rest sourced from reference TRBV14 and TRBJ1-1, is EAGVTQFPSHSVIEKGQTVTLRCDPISGHDNLYWYRRVMGKEIKFLLHFVKESKQDESGMPNNRFLAERTGGTYSTLKVQPAELEDSGVYFCASSQVNLRDRGRESFFGQGTRLTVV.

The V gene is TRBV20-1, the J gene TRBJ2-7; a possible D gene is TRBD1 (6 bases). Germline V gene sequence: CDR1 DFQATT, CDR2 SNEGSKA (reference sequence). The CDR3 is made up of 11 amino acids. V lost 7 bases and J 3 bases, leaving 10 bases between the germline ends. In DNA, the CDR3 is TGCAGTGGAGCAGGGGACTACGAGCAGTACTTC. Amino acids: CSGAGDYEQYF.

This clonotype appeared a few times. This chain connects TRBV12-3 or TRBV12-4 to TRBJ2-1, with 7 bases matching TRBD2. The V and J ends lost 3 bases and 0 bases, in that order; junction bases with no gene match: 5. The CDR3 loop spans 16 amino acids. The CDR3, as DNA: TGTGCCAGCAGTTTTACGGCTAGCGGCTCCTACAATGAGCAGTTCTTC. Its protein product is CASSFTASGSYNEQFF.

The V and J genes are TRBV10-3 and TRBJ2-2; tentative D call: TRBD2 (6 bases). V lost 1 base and J lost 1, with 10 bases in between. The CDR3 has 16 residues. From germline, CDR1 is ENHRY and CDR2 SYGVKD. The DNA of the CDR3 is TGTGCCATCAGTGAGTGGCAGGGAGGGAACACCGGGGAGCTGTTTTTT. The encoded protein is CAISEWQGGNTGELFF.

The rearrangement uses TRBV20-1 and TRBJ2-7; D gene unclear. CDR1 is DFQATT, CDR2 SNEGSKA, per germline (reference sequence). The CDR3 is 15 amino acids. V lost 0 bases, J lost 3 bases, and 15 bases lay in between. In DNA form, the CDR3 reads TGCAGTGCTAGAGATCGACTGGTTCCGCGCTACGAGCAGTACTTC. Amino acids: CSARDRLVPRYEQYF.

This clonotype was seen at least ten times. The chain is built from TRBV7-2 and TRBJ2-1; 10 bases map to TRBD2. This CDR3 is 14 amino acids long. Germline loops: CDR1 SGHTA, CDR2 FQGNSA. The ends lost 3 bases at V and 7 bases at J; junction bases unmatched: 3. The CDR3 DNA follows: TGTGCCAGCAGCTTGACTAGCGGGCGAAATGAGCAGTTCTTC. It codes for CASSLTSGRNEQFF.

This clonotype was seen a few times. This chain connects TRBV5-6 to TRBJ1-5; 7 bases line up with TRBD1. Germline V gene lookup returns CDR1 SGHDT and CDR2 YYEEEE. This CDR3 has 15 residues. V lost 4 bases, J lost 5 bases, and 9 bases stayed unmatched. CDR3 amino acids: CASSQKGRGDQPQHF. The CDR3 DNA is TGTGCCAGCAGCCAGAAGGGCAGGGGGGATCAGCCCCAGCATTTT.

This clonotype was found a few times. V is TRBV7-9 and J is TRBJ2-1; D could derive from TRBD1 or TRBD2 (5 bases each). Trimming removed 1 base at V and 9 bases at J, with 13 bases between. The germline V gene encodes CDR1 SEHNR and CDR2 FQNEAQ (reference sequence). This CDR3 is 14 amino acids long. The CDR3 protein is CASSLDGTSGEQFF. The CDR3 region has the DNA TGTGCCAGCAGCTTAGATGGGACCTCGGGTGAGCAGTTCTTC. Variable domain in full (rest from reference TRBV7-9 and TRBJ2-1): DTGVSQNPRHKITKRGQNVTFRCDPISEHNRLYWYRQTLGQGPEFLTYFQNEAQLEKSRLLSDRFSAERPKGSFSTLEIQRTEQGDSAMYLCASSLDGTSGEQFFGPGTRLTVL.

This clonotype has a handful of counts. CDR3 loop: CASGSRDRDTEAFF. CDR3 sequence (DNA): TGTGCTAGTGGTTCCCGGGACAGGGACACTGAAGCTTTCTTT. The chain has TRBV12-5 and TRBJ1-1, with 9 bases lining up with TRBD1. The CDR3 loop spans 14 amino acids. The V segment lost 4 bases and the J segment 3 bases; nucleotides outside the gene matches: 3. Germline CDR1 is LGHNT and CDR2 is FRNRAP.

This clonotype was picked up a small number of times. The CDR3, as DNA: TGTGCCAGCAGCGTAGAAGGGACAGCCTATGGCTACACCTTC. Translated, it gives CASSVEGTAYGYTF. The chain employs TRBV9 and TRBJ1-2; 7 nucleotides line up with TRBD1. J gave up 4 bases and V 0 bases, and 3 bases lay outside the gene matches. Per germline, CDR1 SGDLS and CDR2 YYNGEE. The CDR3 is 14 amino acids.

The chain couples TRBV12-3 or TRBV12-4 to TRBJ2-5, with a possible D match to TRBD2 (6 bases). Trimming shortened V by 6 bases and J by 11 bases, and 13 bases separated the two germline ends. The CDR3 loop spans 11 amino acids. For the CDR3, the DNA is TGTGCCAGCAGCAGGACTAATTTGCAGTACTTC. This sequence encodes CASSRTNLQYF.

The table lists this clonotype with a few counts. The chain has TRBV3-1 and TRBJ2-7, with 8 nucleotides matching TRBD1. Germline V gene sequence: CDR1 LGHDT, CDR2 YNNKEL (reference sequence). The CDR3 has 15 amino acids. V lost 1 base to trimming and J lost 6 bases; unmatched junction nucleotides: 8. This CDR3 is CASSQGWDRPSEQYF. CDR3 sequence (DNA): TGTGCCAGCAGCCAAGGTTGGGACAGGCCTTCCGAGCAGTACTTC.

In its sample, this clonotype was seen a few times. The CDR3 sequence is CATRTGEVSNTIYF. Written as DNA, the CDR3 is TGTGCCACAAGGACAGGGGAAGTATCGAACACCATATATTTT. The rearrangement joins TRBV10-3 to TRBJ1-3; TRBD1 matches 9 bases. From germline, CDR1 is ENHRY and CDR2 SYGVKD. V gave up 10 bases and J gave up 7 bases; unmatched junction bases: 11. This CDR3 is built from 14 residues.

At least ten counts were recorded for this clonotype. The chain links TRBV5-5 to TRBJ2-1, with 9 bases matching TRBD2. From germline, CDR1 is SGHKS and CDR2 YYEKEE (reference sequence). The CDR3 extends over 15 amino acids. Unmatched junction bases numbered 0, after V lost 0 bases and J lost 2 bases. CDR3 sequence reads: CASSLASGTYNEQFF. The CDR3 nucleotides read TGTGCCAGCAGCTTGGCTAGCGGGACCTACAATGAGCAGTTCTTC.

This clonotype occurred many times. This chain joins TRBV20-1 and TRBJ2-3; the D call may be TRBD1 or TRBD2 (5 bases each). The CDR3 covers 14 residues. The V and J ends lost 6 bases and 6 bases respectively, with 19 bases between them. Germline V gene sequence: CDR1 DFQATT, CDR2 SNEGSKA (reference sequence). As DNA, the CDR3 is TGCAGTGCCCAAGCCGGGACCGCACGGGATACGCAGTATTTT. It is translated as CSAQAGTARDTQYF.

The chain uses TRBV2 and TRBJ1-4; a weak D match, TRBD1 (5 bases). In germline, CDR1 is SNHLY, CDR2 FYNNEI. Trimming took off 1 base at V and 4 bases at J, with 10 bases between the two ends. CDR3 size: 15 residues. CDR3 DNA: TGTGCCAGCAGTGAAGGCAGGGTTGGTAATGAAAAACTGTTTTTT. Translated, it gives CASSEGRVGNEKLFF.

This clonotype came up a few times. The rearrangement links TRBV6-2 or TRBV6-3 to TRBJ2-7; D unresolved. The CDR3 loop spans 14 amino acids. V lost 6 bases and J 0 bases, leaving 12 bases between the germline ends. The V gene's germline CDR1 is MNHEY and CDR2 SVGEGT. CDR3 in amino acids: CASSEAGPSYEQYF. The CDR3 bases are TGTGCCAGCAGCGAAGCAGGACCCTCCTACGAGCAGTACTTC.

This clonotype was detected only a few times. The chain recombines TRBV6-1 with TRBJ2-2; perhaps TRBD1 as D (6 bases). CDR3 size: 13 residues. Trimming stripped 5 bases from V and 7 bases from J, with 11 bases between. Germline assignment: CDR1 MNHNS and CDR2 SASEGT. The CDR3 region is CASSRDIDGELFF. Here the CDR3 DNA reads TGTGCCAGCAGTAGGGACATTGACGGGGAGCTGTTTTTT.

This chain joins TRBV10-3 and TRBJ2-2; D call uncertain. CDR1 and CDR2 (germline): ENHRY, SYGVKD. The V and J ends lost 11 bases and 0 bases respectively, with 10 bases between them. This CDR3 has 13 amino acids. The CDR3 loop reads CAVGDANTGELFF. CDR3 DNA sequence: TGTGCCGTCGGCGACGCGAACACCGGGGAGCTGTTTTTT.

CDR3 sequence (DNA): TGTGCCAGCAGCTTTTTCGGAAGTGGAGAAAAACTGTTTTTT. Its translation is CASSFFGSGEKLFF. The chain uses TRBV7-9 and TRBJ1-4; D is unresolved. The CDR3 is 14 residues long. Looked up from germline, CDR1 is SEHNR and CDR2 is FQNEAQ (reference sequence). The V end was cut by 3 bases, the J end by 8 bases, with 13 bases between.

The V gene is TRBV14, the J gene TRBJ1-6; D may be TRBD1 (5 bases). The length of the CDR3 is 13 residues. Trimming removed 0 bases from V and 14 bases from J, with 11 bases in between. The germline V gene encodes CDR1 SGHDN and CDR2 FVKESK. CDR3 DNA sequence: TGTGCCAGCAGCCAAGATTACGAAGGGGCCCTCCACTTT. This sequence encodes CASSQDYEGALHF.

The chain couples TRBV12-3 or TRBV12-4 to TRBJ1-1, with 8 nucleotides matching TRBD1. The CDR3 spans 15 residues. With V trimmed by 1 base and J by 10 bases, 11 bases remained unmatched. The chain's CDR3 is CASSLGGGRGLVAFF. CDR3 nucleotide sequence: TGTGCCAGCAGTTTAGGGGGGGGCAGGGGGCTTGTAGCTTTCTTT.

In its sample, this clonotype was seen many times. V gene TRBV7-2 combines with J gene TRBJ2-1; D unresolved. The CDR3 length is 16 residues. Germline values: CDR1 SGHTA, CDR2 FQGNSA. Trimming removed 2 bases from V and 1 base from J, with 12 bases in between. The CDR3: CASSLSGNPSYNEQFF. CDR3 DNA sequence: TGTGCCAGCAGCTTAAGTGGTAACCCATCCTACAATGAGCAGTTCTTC. The full variable domain, its missing parts supplied by reference TRBV7-2 and TRBJ2-1, is GAGVSQSPSNKVTEKGKDVELRCDPISGHTALYWYRQSLGQGLEFLIYFQGNSAPDKSGLPSDRFSAERTGGSVSTLTIQRTQQEDSAVYLCASSLSGNPSYNEQFFGPGTRLTVL.

This clonotype was seen a handful of times. This rearrangement joins TRBV7-8 to TRBJ1-5, with D unresolved. There are 13 residues in the CDR3. V dropped 4 bases and J dropped 7 bases, with 11 bases sitting between them. CDR1 is SGHVS and CDR2 is FQNEAQ in the germline V gene. The CDR3 coding sequence is TGTGCCAGCAGCTCGGATACTGTACAGCCCCAGCATTTT. It is translated as CASSSDTVQPQHF.